The next 27 T cell receptor beta chains were all read from a single sample in a study of blood T cell repertoires in COVID-19. The protocol was immunoSEQ multiplex PCR, while the TCRdb copy is restricted to in-frame clones and leaves out a portion. Among 150,000 to 200,000 clones, 86% were seen once, and the ten largest hold roughly 9.7%. Input material: peripheral blood. Every receptor here comes from a woman aged 55 to 70 with COVID-19, enrolled during active disease.

The chain has TRBV28 and TRBJ1-1; 7 nucleotides match TRBD1. With V trimmed by 8 bases and J by 4 bases, 10 bases remained unmatched. CDR3 length equals 14 residues. The germline V gene has CDR1 MDHEN and CDR2 SYDVKM. CDR3 region: CASCLQGLVTEAFF. As DNA, the CDR3 is TGTGCCAGCTGCCTACAGGGGCTGGTCACTGAAGCTTTCTTT.

The chain links TRBV19 to TRBJ2-7, with TRBD2 as a possible D gene (7 bases). CDR1 is LNHDA and CDR2 is SQIVND in the germline V gene (reference sequence). There are 14 residues in the CDR3. V gave up 4 bases and J gave up 0 bases, with 10 bases separating them. The CDR3 DNA is TGTGCCAGTAGTAAGGGGGGGAGCTCCTACGAGCAGTACTTC. Its translation is CASSKGGSSYEQYF. Full variable domain (outside the CDR3, taken from reference TRBV19 and TRBJ2-7): DGGITQSPKYLFRKEGQNVTLSCEQNLNHDAMYWYRQDPGQGLRLIYYSQIVNDFQKGDIAEGYSVSREKKESFPLTVTSAQKNPTAFYLCASSKGGSSYEQYFGPGTRLTVT.

This rearrangement joins TRBV4-3 to TRBJ1-1; the match to TRBD1 covers 11 bases. This CDR3 has 18 residues. V shed 0 bases, J shed 3 bases, and the junction held 9 bases outside the gene matches. In germline, CDR1 is LGHNA, CDR2 YSLEER. In DNA form, the CDR3 reads TGCGCCAGCAGCCAAGATCGAGGGGACAGGGGGATGGACACTGAAGCTTTCTTT. Protein product: CASSQDRGDRGMDTEAFF.

The chain recombines TRBV28 with TRBJ1-1; 8 bases are a match to TRBD1. CDR1 and CDR2 from the germline V gene are MDHEN and SYDVKM. This CDR3 has 17 amino acids. Trimming took 2 bases from V and 3 from J; bases not matched to a gene: 11. The CDR3 DNA is TGTGCCAGCAGTTTAGGGGCAGGGGGCGCATTTGACACTGAAGCTTTCTTT. Its protein product is CASSLGAGGAFDTEAFF.

The rearrangement joins TRBV4-1 to TRBJ1-5; D not resolved. There are 15 residues in the CDR3. V lost 0 bases and J 4 bases, leaving 10 bases between the germline ends. The germline gives CDR1 MGHRA, CDR2 YSYEKL. The CDR3 DNA reads TGCGCCAGCAGCCAAGACGGGGTGGGGAATCAGCCCCAGCATTTT. This translates into CASSQDGVGNQPQHF.

The V and J genes are TRBV5-1 and TRBJ2-7, with D tentatively TRBD2 (7 bases). Germline V gene data show CDR1 as SGHRS and CDR2 as YFSETQ. The CDR3 extends over 16 amino acids. V was shortened by 3 bases and J by 7 bases, with 23 bases between the two germline ends. CDR3 nucleotide sequence: TGCGCCAGCAGCTCACATCGGGGGGCAGGGGCTTGGGAGCAGTACTTC. Its translation is CASSSHRGAGAWEQYF.

The rearrangement uses TRBV4-1 and TRBJ1-2; TRBD1 matches 8 bases. V was clipped by 1 base and J by 7 bases; unmatched bases: 8. The CDR3 is 15 residues long. Looked up from germline, CDR1 is MGHRA and CDR2 is YSYEKL. The CDR3 sequence is CASSQVAGGTGGYTF. Here the CDR3 DNA reads TGCGCCAGCAGCCAAGTGGCAGGGGGCACTGGTGGCTACACCTTC.

This chain joins TRBV12-3 or TRBV12-4 and TRBJ1-4; no reliable D call. The ends were cut back, 3 bases at V and 4 bases at J, with 3 bases in the middle. The CDR3 is made up of 12 amino acids. CDR3 in amino acids: CASSLSNEKLFF. The CDR3 DNA is TGTGCCAGCAGTTTGAGTAATGAAAAACTGTTTTTT.

The chain couples TRBV18 to TRBJ1-1, with D perhaps matching TRBD1 (6 bases). The V and J ends lost 2 bases and 3 bases respectively, with 13 bases between them. There are 15 residues in the CDR3. CDR1 is KGHSH, CDR2 LQKENI, per germline. DNA of the CDR3: TGTGCCAGCTCACCATCCAGGGGTCGGTACACTGAAGCTTTCTTT. Its protein product is CASSPSRGRYTEAFF.

This clone was counted once. The rearrangement links TRBV19 to TRBJ1-1; D gene ambiguous. The CDR3 is made up of 14 amino acids. CDR1 LNHDA and CDR2 SQIVND come from the germline V gene (reference sequence). V lost 0 bases and J 4 bases, leaving 9 bases between the germline ends. As DNA, the CDR3 is TGTGCCAGTAGTATAGATATCTACAGCACTGAAGCTTTCTTT. As protein: CASSIDIYSTEAFF.

The chain recombines TRBV6-5 with TRBJ2-1, with TRBD2 identical over 11 bases. The germline CDR1 and CDR2 sequences are MNHEY and SVGAGI. This CDR3 contains 14 residues. The ends lost 7 bases at V and 7 bases at J; junction bases unmatched: 6. In nucleotides, the CDR3 is TGTGCCAGCATCCCTAGCGGGAGGCCTAATGAGCAGTTCTTC. It translates to CASIPSGRPNEQFF.

This chain connects TRBV19 to TRBJ2-5, with 8 nucleotides matching TRBD1. The CDR3 contains 16 residues. The germline V gene has CDR1 LNHDA and CDR2 SQIVND (reference sequence). V lost 5 bases and J lost 5; bases outside the gene matches: 13. The CDR3 here is CASSLSPDRVPETQYF. Here the CDR3 DNA reads TGTGCCAGTAGTTTAAGCCCGGACAGGGTCCCTGAGACCCAGTACTTC.

This sequence joins TRBV15 and TRBJ1-6, with 7 bases that match TRBD1. Germline V gene data show CDR1 as LNHNV and CDR2 as YYDKDF (reference sequence). The CDR3 is made up of 16 amino acids. Trimming cost V 3 bases and J 2 bases; bases outside gene matches: 4. Here the CDR3 DNA reads TGTGCCACCAGCAGTAGACAGGGAACCTATAATTCACCCCTCCACTTT. Its protein product is CATSSRQGTYNSPLHF. Full variable domain (rest looked up from reference TRBV15 and TRBJ1-6): DAMVIQNPRYQVTQFGKPVTLSCSQTLNHNVMYWYQQKSSQAPKLLFHYYDKDFNNEADTPDNFQSRRPNTSFCFLDIRSPGLGDTAMYLCATSSRQGTYNSPLHFGNGTRLTVT.

This chain connects TRBV7-2 to TRBJ2-3; 10 nucleotides agree with TRBD2. J lost 2 bases, V lost 5 bases, and 10 bases had no gene match. Germline V gene lookup returns CDR1 SGHTA and CDR2 FQGNSA. The CDR3 extends over 17 amino acids. CDR3 nucleotides: TGTGCCAGCAGCCTGGCTGGGGGACTAGCGATCACAGATACGCAGTATTTT. It encodes CASSLAGGLAITDTQYF.

V usage is TRBV9 and J usage is TRBJ2-2, with TRBD1 matching over 10 bases. The ends lost 1 base at V and 6 bases at J; junction bases unmatched: 3. This CDR3 region has 15 residues. Germline V CDR1 and CDR2: SGDLS, YYNGEE. CDR3 DNA sequence: TGTGCCAGCAGCGTAATGGACAGGGGGGCCGGGGAGCTGTTTTTT. It translates to CASSVMDRGAGELFF.

The J gene is TRBJ1-5, the V gene TRBV19; D gene unclear. The CDR3 totals 15 residues. Looked up from germline, CDR1 is LNHDA and CDR2 is SQIVND (reference sequence). The V end lost 6 bases, the J end lost 0 bases, and 12 bases lay between the germline ends. The CDR3 sequence: CASRPTEYSNQPQHF. The CDR3 DNA reads as TGTGCCAGTAGACCCACAGAGTATAGCAATCAGCCCCAGCATTTT.

The rearrangement links TRBV2 to TRBJ2-5, with a weak D call TRBD1 (6 bases). V was trimmed by 5 bases and J by 0 bases, leaving 10 bases between them. CDR3 size: 14 residues. Germline CDR1 reads SNHLY; CDR2 reads FYNNEI. The CDR3 DNA is TGTGCCAGCAGTCCCCGGGACAACCAAGAGACCCAGTACTTC. Its protein product is CASSPRDNQETQYF. Looking up the rest from reference TRBV2 and TRBJ2-5 gives the full variable domain: EPEVTQTPSHQVTQMGQEVILRCVPISNHLYFYWYRQILGQKVEFLVSFYNNEISEKSEIFDDQFSVERPDGSNFTLKIRSTKLEDSAMYFCASSPRDNQETQYFGPGTRLLVL.

The chain is built from TRBV5-4 and TRBJ2-7; 13 bases are shared with TRBD2. Germline lookup yields CDR1 SGHNT and CDR2 YYREEE (reference sequence). The CDR3 extends over 18 amino acids. Trimming removed 0 bases from V and 2 bases from J; junction bases left unmatched: 8. The CDR3 bases are TGTGCCAGCAGCTTGGTAAAACTAGCGGGAGGGGGCGCCTACGAGCAGTACTTC. It translates to CASSLVKLAGGGAYEQYF.

The chain has TRBV7-2 and TRBJ1-1; 9 bases fit TRBD1. J was trimmed by 1 base and V by 2 bases; bases with no gene match: 5. The V gene's germline CDR1 is SGHTA and CDR2 FQGNSA. The CDR3 has 16 amino acids. The CDR3 is CASSLKTGGWNTEAFF. As DNA, the CDR3 is TGTGCCAGCAGCTTAAAAACAGGGGGCTGGAACACTGAAGCTTTCTTT.

The V gene is TRBV4-1, the J gene TRBJ2-2, with 8 bases that match TRBD1. V shed 4 bases, J shed 3 bases, and the junction held 4 bases outside the gene matches. The CDR3 runs 15 residues. From germline, CDR1 is MGHRA and CDR2 YSYEKL. This chain's CDR3 is CASSRPGQDTGELFF. In nucleotides, the CDR3 is TGCGCCAGCAGCCGCCCGGGACAGGACACCGGGGAGCTGTTTTTT.

The chain is built from TRBV6-2 or TRBV6-3 and TRBJ1-5; D ambiguous. The CDR3 spans 15 residues. V was cut by 5 bases and J by 7 bases, with 18 bases left in between. Germline CDR1 is MNHEY and CDR2 is SVGEGT. The CDR3 sequence is CASSPTPLVGQPQHF. DNA of the CDR3: TGTGCCAGCAGTCCGACGCCCCTAGTAGGACAGCCCCAGCATTTT.

The chain couples TRBV7-2 to TRBJ2-7; the D gene is possibly TRBD1 (6 bases). The CDR3 is 15 amino acids. Germline V gives CDR1 SGHTA, CDR2 FQGNSA. Trimming cost V 5 bases and J 9 bases, with 23 bases left between them. The chain's CDR3 is CASSARTGLVPMQYF. CDR3 DNA: TGTGCCAGCAGCGCGAGAACAGGGTTGGTCCCCATGCAGTACTTC.

The chain uses TRBV5-1 and TRBJ2-7; TRBD2 agrees at 11 bases. This CDR3 has 14 amino acids. V gave up 7 bases and J gave up 2 bases; unmatched junction bases: 5. Germline V gene lookup returns CDR1 SGHRS and CDR2 YFSETQ. The CDR3 DNA sequence: TGCGCCAGCGGAGCTAGCGGGAGGCCCTACGAGCAGTACTTC. It encodes CASGASGRPYEQYF. The full variable domain, in which reference TRBV5-1 and TRBJ2-7 provide the parts outside the CDR3, is KAGVTQTPRYLIKTRGQQVTLSCSPISGHRSVSWYQQTPGQGLQFLFEYFSETQRNKGNFPGRFSGRQFSNSRSEMNVSTLELGDSALYLCASGASGRPYEQYFGPGTRLTVT.

The chain carries TRBV10-3 and TRBJ2-1; no definite D call. There are 11 residues in the CDR3. Trimming took 7 bases from V and 5 from J, leaving 6 bases between them. In germline, CDR1 is ENHRY, CDR2 SYGVKD. The CDR3 region is CAIKEDNEQFF. As DNA, the CDR3 is TGTGCCATCAAAGAGGACAATGAGCAGTTCTTC.

This chain links TRBV14 with TRBJ2-1; D is perhaps TRBD1 (6 bases). Germline V CDR1 and CDR2: SGHDN, FVKESK. V was cut by 3 bases and J by 6 bases, with 21 bases left in between. The length of the CDR3 is 17 residues. CDR3 amino acids: CASSHRDTRGYLNEQFF. The CDR3 DNA reads as TGTGCCAGCAGCCACAGGGACACTCGTGGGTACCTCAATGAGCAGTTCTTC.

The chain has TRBV5-6 and TRBJ1-2; a weak D match, TRBD1 (5 bases). V gave up 4 bases and J gave up 5 bases, with 6 bases separating them. Germline V gene sequence: CDR1 SGHDT, CDR2 YYEEEE. The CDR3 contains 11 residues. CDR3 sequence (DNA): TGTGCCAGCAGCGGGGGGTATGGCTACACCTTC. Protein: CASSGGYGYTF.

The chain combines TRBV7-2 with TRBJ2-1; 8 bases map to TRBD1. The CDR3 consists of 15 residues. V dropped 5 bases and J dropped 4; count of bases not matched to a gene: 7. Germline values: CDR1 SGHTA, CDR2 FQGNSA. CDR3 loop: CASSKDRALYNEQFF. As DNA, the CDR3 is TGTGCCAGCAGCAAGGACAGGGCCTTATACAATGAGCAGTTCTTC.